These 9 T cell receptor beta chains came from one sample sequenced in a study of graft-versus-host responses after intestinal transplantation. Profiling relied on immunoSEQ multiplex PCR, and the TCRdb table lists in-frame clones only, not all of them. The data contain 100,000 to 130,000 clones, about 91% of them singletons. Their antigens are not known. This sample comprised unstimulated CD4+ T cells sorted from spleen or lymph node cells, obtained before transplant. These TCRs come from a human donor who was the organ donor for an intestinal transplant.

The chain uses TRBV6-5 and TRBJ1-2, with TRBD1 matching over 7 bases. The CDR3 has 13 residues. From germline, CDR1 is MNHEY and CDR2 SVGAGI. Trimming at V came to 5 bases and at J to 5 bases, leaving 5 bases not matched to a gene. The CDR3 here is CASSTRDRYGYTF. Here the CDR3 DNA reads TGTGCCAGCAGTACCCGGGACAGATATGGCTACACCTTC.

CDR3 coding DNA: TGTGCCAGCAGTCGGACGAGTCCCTACGAGCAGTACTTC. This translates into CASSRTSPYEQYF. The chain joins TRBV27 to TRBJ2-7; D remains ambiguous. Between the trimmed V and J ends, which lost 5 bases and 2 bases, there was a span of 10 bases. The CDR3 covers 13 residues. Looked up from germline, CDR1 is MNHEY and CDR2 is SMNVEV (reference sequence).

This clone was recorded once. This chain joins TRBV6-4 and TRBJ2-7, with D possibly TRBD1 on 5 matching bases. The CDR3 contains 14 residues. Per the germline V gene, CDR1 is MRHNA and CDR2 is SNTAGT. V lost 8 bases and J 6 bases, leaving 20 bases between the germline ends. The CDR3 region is CASSKAGPQGEQYF. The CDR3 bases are TGTGCCAGCTCCAAGGCCGGCCCCCAGGGCGAGCAGTACTTC.

The CDR3 spells CASSQVAGGPSGELFF. The CDR3 DNA reads TGTGCCAGCAGCCAAGTAGCGGGAGGGCCATCCGGGGAGCTGTTTTTT. The chain uses TRBV4-2 and TRBJ2-2; 11 nucleotides align to TRBD2. CDR3 length equals 16 residues. J lost 6 bases, V lost 1 base, and 4 bases had no gene match. Per germline, CDR1 LGHNA and CDR2 YNFKEQ.

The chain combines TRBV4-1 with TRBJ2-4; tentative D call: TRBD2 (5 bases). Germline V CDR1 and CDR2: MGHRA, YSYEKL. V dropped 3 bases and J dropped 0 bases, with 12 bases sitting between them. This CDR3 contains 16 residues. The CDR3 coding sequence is TGCGCCAGCAGCCAGTCGAGGGATTTAGCCAAAAACATTCAGTACTTC. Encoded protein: CASSQSRDLAKNIQYF.

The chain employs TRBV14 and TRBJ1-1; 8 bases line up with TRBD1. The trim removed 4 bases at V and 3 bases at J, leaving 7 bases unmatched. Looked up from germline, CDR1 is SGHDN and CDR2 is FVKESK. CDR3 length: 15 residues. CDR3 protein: CASSRIRGRDTEAFF. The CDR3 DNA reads TGTGCCAGCAGCCGTATCAGGGGGCGGGACACTGAAGCTTTCTTT.

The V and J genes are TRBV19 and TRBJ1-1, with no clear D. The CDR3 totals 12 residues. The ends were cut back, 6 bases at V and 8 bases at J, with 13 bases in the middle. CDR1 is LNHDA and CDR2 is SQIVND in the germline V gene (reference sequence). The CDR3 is CASRGRAREAFF. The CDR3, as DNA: TGTGCCAGTAGGGGGAGAGCCCGGGAAGCTTTCTTT.

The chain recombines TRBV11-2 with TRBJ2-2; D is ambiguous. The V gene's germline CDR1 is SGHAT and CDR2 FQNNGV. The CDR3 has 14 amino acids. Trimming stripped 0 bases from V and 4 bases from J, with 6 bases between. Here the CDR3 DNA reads TGTGCCAGCAGCTTAGAAGCAACCACCGGGGAGCTGTTTTTT. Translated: CASSLEATTGELFF. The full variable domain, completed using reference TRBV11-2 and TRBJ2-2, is EAGVAQSPRYKIIEKRQSVAFWCNPISGHATLYWYQQILGQGPKLLIQFQNNGVVDDSQLPKDRFSAERLKGVDSTLKIQPAKLEDSAVYLCASSLEATTGELFFGEGSRLTVL.

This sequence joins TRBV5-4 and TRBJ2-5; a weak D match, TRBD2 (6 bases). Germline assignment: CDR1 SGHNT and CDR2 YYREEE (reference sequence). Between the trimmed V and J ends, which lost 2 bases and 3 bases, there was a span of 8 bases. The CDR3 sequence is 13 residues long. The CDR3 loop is CASSFWGEETQYF. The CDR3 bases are TGTGCCAGCAGCTTTTGGGGGGAAGAGACCCAGTACTTC.